This T cell receptor beta chain is drawn from a study of blood T cell repertoires in COVID-19. The CDR3 has 14 amino acids. Trimming left V 6 bases short and J 2 bases short, with 11 bases between. Germline V gene sequence: CDR1 MNHEY, CDR2 SVGAGI. Repertoires were generated with immunoSEQ multiplex PCR, while TCRdb's copy carries only in-frame clones and drops some. The table includes around 230,000 clones, around 85% detected once. The genes are TRBV6-5 and TRBJ1-5; weak D call: TRBD1 (6 bases). The specimen was peripheral blood. This TCR derives from a woman at least 80 years old with acute or convalescent COVID-19. CDR3 in amino acids: CASSPGQGNQPQHF. The CDR3 DNA is TGTGCCAGCAGCCCGGGACAAGGCAATCAGCCCCAGCATTTT.